This entry lists 19 T cell receptor beta chains sequenced from one sample in a study of blood T cell repertoires in COVID-19. The table came from immunoSEQ multiplex PCR; TCRdb's copy has only in-frame clones and leaves some out. The repertoire has around 72,000 clones, more than 85% of them found once; the top ten carry around 14%. Sample: peripheral blood. These receptors were obtained from a human donor with active COVID-19. The donor label of this sample is uncertain.

The chain is built from TRBV25-1 and TRBJ2-6; D perhaps matches TRBD1 (6 bases). From germline, CDR1 is MGHDK and CDR2 SYGVNS. This CDR3 region has 14 residues. The CDR3 DNA is TGTGACCTTAAGGACAGCGACCGGGCCAACGTCCTGACTTTC. Residues: CDLKDSDRANVLTF.

V is TRBV12-2 and J is TRBJ2-3; TRBD2 reflects the table's D call only, with no check against the DNA. TRBV12-2 is listed as a pseudogene. The CDR3 runs to 18 residues. CDR3: CASRFKAGTIKSTDTQYF. The CDR3 coding sequence is TGTGCAAGTCGCTTTAAGGCTGGGACTATCAAATCCACAGATACGCAGTATTTT.

The CDR3 DNA follows: TGTGCCAGTAGTTCCTCGCGGGAGACCCAGTACTTC. It yields the protein CASSSSRETQYF. This chain uses TRBV19 with TRBJ2-5; no firm D call. The germline CDR1 and CDR2 sequences are LNHDA and SQIVND (reference sequence). The CDR3 runs 12 residues. Trimming cost V 5 bases and J 5 bases, with 9 bases left between them.

The chain is built from TRBV6-2 or TRBV6-3 and TRBJ1-6; 11 bases agree with TRBD1. The junction had 1 base not matched to a gene; V was cut back by 4 bases and J by 8 bases. CDR3 length: 14 amino acids. Germline CDR1 is MNHEY and CDR2 is SVGEGT. DNA for the CDR3: TGTGCCAGCAGTTCGGGACAGGGGGATTCACCCCTCCACTTT. This translates into CASSSGQGDSPLHF.

The V call is TRBV28, the J call TRBJ1-5; D is unresolved. Germline CDR1 MDHEN, CDR2 SYDVKM. V was pared by 3 bases and J by 6 bases, with 12 bases between. This CDR3 is built from 14 residues. The CDR3 sequence is CASSFPAGIQPQHF. Written as DNA, the CDR3 is TGTGCCAGCAGTTTCCCTGCAGGTATTCAGCCCCAGCATTTT.

The CDR3 DNA reads as TGCGCCAGCAGCCAAGAAACGGACACGACGTACGAGCAGTACTTC. This codes for CASSQETDTTYEQYF. The gene calls are TRBV4-3 and TRBJ2-7; D might be TRBD1 (5 bases). The CDR3 extends over 15 amino acids. Per germline, CDR1 LGHNA and CDR2 YSLEER. V was trimmed by 0 bases and J by 4 bases, leaving 13 bases between them.

This chain joins TRBV20-1 and TRBJ2-3; 7 bases fit TRBD2. The CDR3 is 15 residues long. CDR1 is DFQATT and CDR2 is SNEGSKA in the germline V gene (reference sequence). V gave up 3 bases and J gave up 2 bases; unmatched junction bases: 8. The CDR3 nucleotides are TGCAGTGCTAGTAGCGGGCGGGATGTCACAGATACGCAGTATTTT. It codes for CSASSGRDVTDTQYF.

V and J are TRBV9 and TRBJ2-5; 8 bases agree with TRBD1. The CDR3 totals 14 residues. V was pared by 2 bases and J by 7 bases, with 7 bases of the junction left unmatched. Germline V CDR1 and CDR2: SGDLS, YYNGEE. The CDR3 sequence: CASSVTGALVTQYF. In nucleotides, the CDR3 is TGTGCCAGCAGCGTGACAGGGGCCTTGGTGACCCAGTACTTC.

This chain links TRBV7-7 with TRBJ2-7; 7 bases line up with TRBD2. Looked up from germline, CDR1 is SSHAT and CDR2 is FNYEAQ (reference sequence). The CDR3 is 13 residues long. V lost 3 bases and J lost 7; bases outside the gene matches: 6. The CDR3 nucleotides read TGTGCCAGCAGCTTGGCGGGAGAGGGTGAGCAGTACTTC. As protein: CASSLAGEGEQYF.

This clone was seen a single time. V is TRBV6-2 or TRBV6-3 and J is TRBJ1-5; weak D call: TRBD1 (6 bases). The CDR3 has 15 residues. Between the trimmed V and J ends, which lost 0 bases and 2 bases, there was a span of 8 bases. Germline assignment: CDR1 MNHEY and CDR2 SVGEGT. Written as DNA, the CDR3 is TGTGCCAGCAGTTACTCCAGGGGTGGCAATCAGCCCCAGCATTTT. Its protein product is CASSYSRGGNQPQHF.

The chain carries TRBV3-1 (or the pseudogene TRBV3-2) and TRBJ2-7; 8 bases agree with TRBD1. Trimming took 5 bases from V and 9 from J; bases not matched to a gene: 12. There are 14 residues in the CDR3. The germline V gene has CDR1 LGHDT and CDR2 YNNKEL (reference sequence). CDR3 in DNA: TGTGCCAGCAGCTCCGGGACAGGCAAACTAGGGCAGTACTTC. Protein product: CASSSGTGKLGQYF.

The count of this clone is one. DNA of the CDR3: TGTGCCAGCAGCTTCCTGTCGGGAGTTCTGGGTGAGCAGTTCTTC. Amino acids: CASSFLSGVLGEQFF. J is TRBJ2-1 and V is TRBV7-2; D might be TRBD2 (6 bases). This CDR3 contains 15 residues. Trimming removed 3 bases from V and 9 bases from J, with 18 bases in between. Germline loops: CDR1 SGHTA, CDR2 FQGNSA.

The rearrangement joins TRBV5-5 to TRBJ2-5; 14 bases map to TRBD2. The CDR3 length is 17 residues. V was clipped by 0 bases and J by 2 bases; unmatched bases: 3. Germline V gene lookup returns CDR1 SGHKS and CDR2 YYEKEE (reference sequence). The CDR3 is CASSLGGLAGEQETQYF. The CDR3 nucleotides read TGTGCCAGCAGCTTGGGGGGACTAGCGGGAGAGCAAGAGACCCAGTACTTC.

The chain carries TRBV14 and TRBJ2-7, with 15 nucleotides matching TRBD2. CDR3 length: 17 residues. Germline CDR1 and CDR2: SGHDN and FVKESK. The V gene end was trimmed by 4 bases and the J gene end by 0 bases; junction bases not matched to a gene: 4. The CDR3 nucleotides read TGTGCCAGCAGCCCCGGACTAGCGGGAGGGAGCTCCTACGAGCAGTACTTC. Amino acid sequence: CASSPGLAGGSSYEQYF.

CDR3 in amino acids: CAIMTGIDYTF. The CDR3 region has the DNA TGTGCCATTATGACAGGGATTGACTACACCTTC. The rearrangement joins TRBV6-6 to TRBJ1-2; the match to TRBD1 covers 7 bases. Germline V gives CDR1 MNHNY, CDR2 SVGAGI (reference sequence). The CDR3 spans 11 residues. V lost 10 bases, J lost 10 bases, and 9 bases stayed unmatched.

The chain links TRBV6-5 to TRBJ1-2; D not resolved. V was trimmed by 4 bases and J by 4 bases, leaving 7 bases between them. CDR1 MNHEY and CDR2 SVGAGI come from the germline V gene. CDR3 length: 12 amino acids. DNA for the CDR3: TGTGCCAGCAGTTTCGACACCTATGGCTACACCTTC. Amino acids: CASSFDTYGYTF.

V gene TRBV27 combines with J gene TRBJ2-4; TRBD2 matches 13 bases. There are 18 residues in the CDR3. Germline-derived CDR1 and CDR2 are MNHEY and SMNVEV (reference sequence). The ends lost 9 bases at V and 5 bases at J; junction bases unmatched: 16. In nucleotides, the CDR3 is TGTGCCAGTCGCGGGACTAGCGGGATCGTTGAGTATGAAAACATTCAGTACTTC. Amino acid sequence: CASRGTSGIVEYENIQYF.

The rearrangement links TRBV30 to TRBJ1-5; D remains ambiguous. Germline CDR1 is GTSNPN and CDR2 is SVGIG (reference sequence). Trimming removed 0 bases at V and 3 bases at J, with 6 bases between. The CDR3 totals 13 residues. The CDR3 DNA follows: TGTGCCTGGAGTGTAACAGACAATCAGCCCCAGCATTTT. Translated: CAWSVTDNQPQHF.

This chain connects TRBV6-1 to TRBJ2-3; tentatively, D is TRBD2 (7 bases). Germline V gene data show CDR1 as MNHNS and CDR2 as SASEGT. Trimming shortened V by 8 bases and J by 7 bases, and 16 bases separated the two germline ends. This CDR3 region has 13 residues. CDR3 loop: CASGVGGLNTQYF. CDR3 bases: TGTGCCAGCGGAGTGGGGGGGCTGAATACGCAGTATTTT.